The sequence of this TCR beta chain was determined in a study of cytomegalovirus exposure and HLA in healthy donors. Primers for the PCR totalled 60 Vbeta and 13 Jbeta. Only in-frame clones appear in the TCRdb table, and some are missing; sequencing was by immunoSEQ multiplex PCR. The sample has 130,000 to 150,000 clones; the top ten hold about 2.5%. CDR1 and CDR2 from the germline V gene are LNHDA and SQIVND (reference sequence). The CDR3 spans 15 residues. With 5 bases removed from V and 1 base from J, the gap between germline ends came to 11 bases. The sample comprised PBMCs. This sequence originates from a man aged 35 to 55 in good health and CMV-seronegative. V gene TRBV19 combines with J gene TRBJ2-2; D possibly corresponds to TRBD1 (6 bases). Here the CDR3 reads CASSVDRRNTGELFF. CDR3 coding DNA: TGTGCCAGTAGTGTCGACAGGAGGAACACCGGGGAGCTGTTTTTT.